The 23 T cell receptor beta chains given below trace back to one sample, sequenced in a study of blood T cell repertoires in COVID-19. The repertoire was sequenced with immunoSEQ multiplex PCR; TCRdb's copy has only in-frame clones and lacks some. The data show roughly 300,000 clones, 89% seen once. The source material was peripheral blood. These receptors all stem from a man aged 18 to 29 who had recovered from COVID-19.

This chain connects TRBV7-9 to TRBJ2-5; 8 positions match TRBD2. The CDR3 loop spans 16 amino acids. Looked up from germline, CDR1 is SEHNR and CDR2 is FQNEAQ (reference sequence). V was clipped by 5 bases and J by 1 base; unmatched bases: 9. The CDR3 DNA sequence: TGTGCCAGCAGCCCGACGGGGGGGGCTAGCCAAGAGACCCAGTACTTC. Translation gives CASSPTGGASQETQYF.

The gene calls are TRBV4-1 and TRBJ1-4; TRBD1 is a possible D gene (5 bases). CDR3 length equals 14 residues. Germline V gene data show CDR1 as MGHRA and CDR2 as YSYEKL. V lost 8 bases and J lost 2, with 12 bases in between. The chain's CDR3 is CASGAGLTNEKLFF. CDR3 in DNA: TGCGCCAGCGGCGCAGGGTTGACTAATGAAAAACTGTTTTTT.

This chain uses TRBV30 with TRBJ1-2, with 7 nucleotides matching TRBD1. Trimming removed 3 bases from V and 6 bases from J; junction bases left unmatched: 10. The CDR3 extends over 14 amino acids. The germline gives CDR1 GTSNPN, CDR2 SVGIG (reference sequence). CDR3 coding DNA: TGTGCCTGGAGCCGCCGGGACAGAGAAAATGGCTACACCTTC. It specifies CAWSRRDRENGYTF. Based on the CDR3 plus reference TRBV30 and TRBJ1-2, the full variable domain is SQTIHQWPATLVQPVGSPLSLECTVEGTSNPNLYWYRQAAGRGLQLLFYSVGIGQISSEVPQNLSASRPQDRQFILSSKKLLLSDSGFYLCAWSRRDRENGYTFGSGTRLTVV.

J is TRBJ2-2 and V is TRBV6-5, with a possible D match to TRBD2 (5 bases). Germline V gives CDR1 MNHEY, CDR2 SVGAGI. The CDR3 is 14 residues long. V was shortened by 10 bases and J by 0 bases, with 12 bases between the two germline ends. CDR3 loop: CAIGIAPNTGELFF. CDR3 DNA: TGTGCCATAGGAATAGCGCCGAACACCGGGGAGCTGTTTTTT.

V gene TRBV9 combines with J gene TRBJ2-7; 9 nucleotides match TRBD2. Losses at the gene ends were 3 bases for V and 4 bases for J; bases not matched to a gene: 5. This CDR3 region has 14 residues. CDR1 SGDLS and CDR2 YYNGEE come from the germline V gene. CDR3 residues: CASSAGTSSYEQYF. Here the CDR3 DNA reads TGTGCCAGCAGCGCCGGGACTAGCAGTTACGAGCAGTACTTC.

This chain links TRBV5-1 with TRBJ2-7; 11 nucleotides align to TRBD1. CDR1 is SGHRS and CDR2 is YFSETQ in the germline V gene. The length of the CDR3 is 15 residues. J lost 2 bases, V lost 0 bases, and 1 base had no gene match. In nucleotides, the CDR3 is TGCGCCAGCAGCTTGGTGGGACAGGGGGCCTACGAGCAGTACTTC. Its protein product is CASSLVGQGAYEQYF.

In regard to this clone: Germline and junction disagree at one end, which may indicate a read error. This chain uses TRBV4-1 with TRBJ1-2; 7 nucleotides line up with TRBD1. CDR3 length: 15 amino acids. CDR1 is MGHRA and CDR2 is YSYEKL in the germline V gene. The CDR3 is CASSRPGTAGRLVSF. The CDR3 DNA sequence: TGCGCCAGCAGCCGGCCTGGGACAGCCGGTAGGCTGGTGTCCTTC.

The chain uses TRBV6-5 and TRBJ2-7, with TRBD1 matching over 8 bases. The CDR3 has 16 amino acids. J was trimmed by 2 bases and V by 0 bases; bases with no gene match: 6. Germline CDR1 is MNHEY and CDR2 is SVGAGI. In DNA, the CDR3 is TGTGCCAGCAGTTACTCGTGGCAGGGGGCCGCCTACGAGCAGTACTTC. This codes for CASSYSWQGAAYEQYF.

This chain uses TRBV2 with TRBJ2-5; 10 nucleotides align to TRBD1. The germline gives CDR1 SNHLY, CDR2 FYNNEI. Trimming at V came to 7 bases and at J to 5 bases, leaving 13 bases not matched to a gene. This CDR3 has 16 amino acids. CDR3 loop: CASNRPGQGPGETQYF. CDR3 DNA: TGTGCCAGCAATCGCCCGGGACAGGGGCCCGGGGAGACCCAGTACTTC.

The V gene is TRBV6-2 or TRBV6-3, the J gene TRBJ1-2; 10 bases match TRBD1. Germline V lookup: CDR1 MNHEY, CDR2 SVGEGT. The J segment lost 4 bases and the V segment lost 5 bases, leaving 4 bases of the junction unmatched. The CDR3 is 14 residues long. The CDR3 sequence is CASSRDRGPYGYTF. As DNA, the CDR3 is TGTGCCAGCAGTCGCGACAGGGGGCCCTATGGCTACACCTTC.

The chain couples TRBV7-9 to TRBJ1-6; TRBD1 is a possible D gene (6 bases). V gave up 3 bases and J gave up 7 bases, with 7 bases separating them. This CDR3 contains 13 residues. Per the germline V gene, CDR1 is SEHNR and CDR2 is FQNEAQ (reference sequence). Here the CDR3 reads CASSFTGNSPLHF. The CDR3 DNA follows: TGTGCCAGCAGCTTTACAGGGAATTCACCCCTCCACTTT.

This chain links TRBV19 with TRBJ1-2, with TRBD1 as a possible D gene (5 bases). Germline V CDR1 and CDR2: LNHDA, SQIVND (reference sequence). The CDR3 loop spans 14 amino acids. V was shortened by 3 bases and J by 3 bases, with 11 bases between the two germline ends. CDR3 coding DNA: TGTGCCAGTAGTATGGGGGGAGCTGACTATGGCTACACCTTC. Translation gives CASSMGGADYGYTF.

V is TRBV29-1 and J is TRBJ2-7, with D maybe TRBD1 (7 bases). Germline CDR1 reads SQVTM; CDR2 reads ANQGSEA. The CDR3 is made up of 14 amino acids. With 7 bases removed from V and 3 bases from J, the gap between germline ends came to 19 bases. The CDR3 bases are TGCAGCGCATGGGGGGCAGGGGGTAACTACGAGCAGTACTTC. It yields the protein CSAWGAGGNYEQYF.

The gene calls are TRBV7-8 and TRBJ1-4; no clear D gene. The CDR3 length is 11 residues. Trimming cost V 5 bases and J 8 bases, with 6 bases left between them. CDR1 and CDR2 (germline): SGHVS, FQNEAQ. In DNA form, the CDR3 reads TGTGCCAGCAGCCTCAGGGAAAAACTGTTTTTT. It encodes CASSLREKLFF.

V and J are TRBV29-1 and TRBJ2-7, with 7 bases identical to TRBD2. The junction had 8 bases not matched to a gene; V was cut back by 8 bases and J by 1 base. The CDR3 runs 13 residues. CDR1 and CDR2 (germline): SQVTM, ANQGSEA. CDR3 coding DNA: TGCAGCATAAGGACTAGTCTGTCCTACGAGCAGTACTTC. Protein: CSIRTSLSYEQYF.

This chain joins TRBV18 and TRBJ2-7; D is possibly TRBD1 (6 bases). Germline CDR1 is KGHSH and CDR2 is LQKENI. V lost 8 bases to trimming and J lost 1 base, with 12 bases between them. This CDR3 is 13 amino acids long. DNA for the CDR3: TGTGCCAGCCATCAGGGGTCGTCCTACGAGCAGTACTTC. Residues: CASHQGSSYEQYF.

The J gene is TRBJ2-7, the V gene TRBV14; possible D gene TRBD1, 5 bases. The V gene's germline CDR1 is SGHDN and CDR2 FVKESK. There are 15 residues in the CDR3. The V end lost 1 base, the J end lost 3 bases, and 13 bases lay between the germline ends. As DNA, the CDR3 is TGTGCCAGCAGCCAAGTTTGGGCAGGGCTCTACGAGCAGTACTTC. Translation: CASSQVWAGLYEQYF.

CDR3 bases: TGTGCCACCAGCAGAGATCCCCCGACAGGGAGAATCTCCTATGGCTACACCTTC. Translated, it gives CATSRDPPTGRISYGYTF. The chain uses TRBV15 and TRBJ1-2; 7 bases fit TRBD1. Germline loops: CDR1 LNHNV, CDR2 YYDKDF (reference sequence). V lost 0 bases and J lost 4; bases outside the gene matches: 14. CDR3 size: 18 residues.

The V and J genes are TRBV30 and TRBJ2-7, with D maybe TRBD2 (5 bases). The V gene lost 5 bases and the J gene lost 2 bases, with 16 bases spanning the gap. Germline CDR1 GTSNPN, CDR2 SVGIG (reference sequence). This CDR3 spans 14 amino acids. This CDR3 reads CAWRIKSGTYEQYF. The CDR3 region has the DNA TGTGCCTGGCGAATTAAAAGCGGAACCTACGAGCAGTACTTC.

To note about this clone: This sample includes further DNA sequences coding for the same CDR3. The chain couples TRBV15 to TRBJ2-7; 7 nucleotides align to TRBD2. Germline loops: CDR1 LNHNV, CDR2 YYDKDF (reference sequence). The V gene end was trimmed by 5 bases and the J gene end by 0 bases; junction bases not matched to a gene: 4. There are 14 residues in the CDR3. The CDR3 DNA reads TGTGCCACCAGCCGCGGGGGAGGCTCCTACGAGCAGTACTTC. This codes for CATSRGGGSYEQYF.

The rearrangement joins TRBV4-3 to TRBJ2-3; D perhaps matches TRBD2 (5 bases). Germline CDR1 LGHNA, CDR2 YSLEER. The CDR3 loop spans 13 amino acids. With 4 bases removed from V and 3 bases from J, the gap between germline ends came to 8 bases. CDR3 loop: CASSPSPTDTQYF. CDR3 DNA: TGCGCCAGCAGCCCTAGCCCGACAGATACGCAGTATTTT.

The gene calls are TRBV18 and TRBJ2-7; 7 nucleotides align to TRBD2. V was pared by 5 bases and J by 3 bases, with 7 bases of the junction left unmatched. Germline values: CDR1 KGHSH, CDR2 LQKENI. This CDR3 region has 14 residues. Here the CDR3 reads CASSYFRGDYEQYF. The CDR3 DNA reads TGTGCCAGCTCATACTTCCGGGGGGACTACGAGCAGTACTTC.

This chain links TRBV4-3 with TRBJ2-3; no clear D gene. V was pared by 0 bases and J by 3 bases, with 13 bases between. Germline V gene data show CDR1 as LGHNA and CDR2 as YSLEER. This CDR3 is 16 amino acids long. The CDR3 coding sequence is TGCGCCAGCAGCCAAGATGAGCGATTTACGACAGATACGCAGTATTTT. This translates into CASSQDERFTTDTQYF.